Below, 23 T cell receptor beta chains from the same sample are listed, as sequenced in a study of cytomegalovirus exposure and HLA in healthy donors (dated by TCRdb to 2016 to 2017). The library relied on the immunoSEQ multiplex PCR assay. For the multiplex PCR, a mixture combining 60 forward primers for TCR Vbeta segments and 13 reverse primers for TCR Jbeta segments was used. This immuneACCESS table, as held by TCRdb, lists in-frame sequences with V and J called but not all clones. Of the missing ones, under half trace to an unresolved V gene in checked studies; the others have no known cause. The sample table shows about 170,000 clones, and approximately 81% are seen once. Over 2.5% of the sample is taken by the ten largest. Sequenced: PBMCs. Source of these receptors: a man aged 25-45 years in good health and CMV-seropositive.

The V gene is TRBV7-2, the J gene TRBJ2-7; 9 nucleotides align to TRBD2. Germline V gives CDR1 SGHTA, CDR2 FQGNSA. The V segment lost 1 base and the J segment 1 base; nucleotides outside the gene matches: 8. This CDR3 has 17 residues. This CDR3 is CASSLGGTSGSSYEQYF. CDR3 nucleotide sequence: TGTGCCAGCAGCTTAGGGGGAACTAGCGGGTCTTCCTACGAGCAGTACTTC.

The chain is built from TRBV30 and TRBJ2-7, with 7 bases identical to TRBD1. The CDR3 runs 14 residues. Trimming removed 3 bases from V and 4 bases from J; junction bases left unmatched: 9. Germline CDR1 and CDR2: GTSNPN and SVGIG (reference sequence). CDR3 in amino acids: CAWRLPGQTYEQYF. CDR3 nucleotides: TGTGCCTGGAGGCTTCCGGGACAGACGTACGAGCAGTACTTC.

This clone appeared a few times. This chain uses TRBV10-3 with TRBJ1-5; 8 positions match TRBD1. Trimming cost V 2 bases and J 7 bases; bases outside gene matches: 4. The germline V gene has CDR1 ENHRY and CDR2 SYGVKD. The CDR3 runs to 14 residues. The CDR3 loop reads CAISEGQGEQPQHF. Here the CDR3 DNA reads TGTGCCATCAGTGAGGGACAGGGTGAGCAGCCCCAGCATTTT.

Here the CDR3 reads CASSLGGEAFF. The CDR3 coding sequence is TGTGCCAGCAGTTTAGGGGGGGAAGCTTTCTTT. V gene TRBV27 combines with J gene TRBJ1-1, with TRBD1 as a possible D gene (5 bases). The V gene lost 2 bases and the J gene lost 8 bases, with 6 bases spanning the gap. The germline CDR1 and CDR2 sequences are MNHEY and SMNVEV (reference sequence). The CDR3 spans 11 residues.

The CDR3 loop is CASSADTQLMNNEQFF. As DNA, the CDR3 is TGTGCCAGCAGCGCCGACACGCAGCTGATGAACAATGAGCAGTTCTTC. This chain links TRBV2 with TRBJ2-1; D gene unclear. Germline CDR1 reads SNHLY; CDR2 reads FYNNEI. The V gene lost 6 bases and the J gene lost 5 bases, with 20 bases spanning the gap. The CDR3 length is 16 residues.

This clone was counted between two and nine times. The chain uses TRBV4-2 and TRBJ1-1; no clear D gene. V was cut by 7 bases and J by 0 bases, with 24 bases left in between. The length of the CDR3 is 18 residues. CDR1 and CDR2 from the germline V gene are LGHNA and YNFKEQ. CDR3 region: CASTARTRIRFMNTEAFF. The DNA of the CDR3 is TGTGCCAGCACCGCAAGAACGAGGATCCGGTTTATGAACACTGAAGCTTTCTTT.

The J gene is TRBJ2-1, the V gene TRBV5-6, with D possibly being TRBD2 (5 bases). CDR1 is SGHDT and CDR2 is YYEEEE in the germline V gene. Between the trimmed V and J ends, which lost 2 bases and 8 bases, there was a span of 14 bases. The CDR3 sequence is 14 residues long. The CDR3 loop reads CASSLTGVGYEQFF. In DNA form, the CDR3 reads TGTGCCAGCAGCTTAACCGGGGTGGGGTATGAGCAGTTCTTC.

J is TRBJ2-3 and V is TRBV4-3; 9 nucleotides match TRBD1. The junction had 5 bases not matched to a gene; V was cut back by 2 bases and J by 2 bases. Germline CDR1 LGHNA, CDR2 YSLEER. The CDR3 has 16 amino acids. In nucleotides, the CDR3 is TGCGCCAGCAGCCAACAACGGGACAGGGCCACAGATACGCAGTATTTT. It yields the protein CASSQQRDRATDTQYF.

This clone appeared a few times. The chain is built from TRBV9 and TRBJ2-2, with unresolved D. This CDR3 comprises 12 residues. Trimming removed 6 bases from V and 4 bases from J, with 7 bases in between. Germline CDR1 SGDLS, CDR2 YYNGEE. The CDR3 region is CASNLGTGELFF. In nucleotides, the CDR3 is TGTGCCAGCAATCTAGGCACCGGGGAGCTGTTTTTT.

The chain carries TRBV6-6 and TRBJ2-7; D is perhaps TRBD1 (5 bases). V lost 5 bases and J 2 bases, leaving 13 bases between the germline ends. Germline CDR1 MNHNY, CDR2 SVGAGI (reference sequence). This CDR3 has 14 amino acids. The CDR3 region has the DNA TGTGCCAGCAGTCCAGGGCGACTCCCCTACGAGCAGTACTTC. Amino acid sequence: CASSPGRLPYEQYF.

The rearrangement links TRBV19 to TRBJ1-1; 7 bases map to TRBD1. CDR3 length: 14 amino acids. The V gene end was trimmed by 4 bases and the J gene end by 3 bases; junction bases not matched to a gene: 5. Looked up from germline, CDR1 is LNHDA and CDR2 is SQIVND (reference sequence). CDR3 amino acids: CASSKTGTDTEAFF. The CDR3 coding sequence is TGTGCCAGTAGTAAAACCGGGACAGACACTGAAGCTTTCTTT.

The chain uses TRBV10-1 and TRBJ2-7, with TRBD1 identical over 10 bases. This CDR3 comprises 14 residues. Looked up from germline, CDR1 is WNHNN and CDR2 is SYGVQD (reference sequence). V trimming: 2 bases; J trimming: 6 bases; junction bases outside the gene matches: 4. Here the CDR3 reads CASSERRTGGEQYF. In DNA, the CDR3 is TGCGCCAGCAGTGAGAGAAGGACAGGGGGCGAGCAGTACTTC.

CDR3 sequence: CASTDRENTEAFF. The DNA for the CDR3 is TGTGCCAGTACCGACAGGGAGAACACTGAAGCTTTCTTT. The chain has TRBV19 and TRBJ1-1; 7 positions agree with TRBD1. The CDR3 covers 13 residues. J gave up 1 base and V 7 bases, and 3 bases lay outside the gene matches. Per germline, CDR1 LNHDA and CDR2 SQIVND (reference sequence).

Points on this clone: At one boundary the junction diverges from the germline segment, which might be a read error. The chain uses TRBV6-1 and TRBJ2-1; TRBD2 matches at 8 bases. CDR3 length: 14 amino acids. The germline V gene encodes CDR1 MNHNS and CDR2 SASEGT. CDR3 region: CASTEGTSLNEQFF. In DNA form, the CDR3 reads TGTGCCAGCACTGAAGGGACTAGTTTGAATGAGCAGTTCTTC.

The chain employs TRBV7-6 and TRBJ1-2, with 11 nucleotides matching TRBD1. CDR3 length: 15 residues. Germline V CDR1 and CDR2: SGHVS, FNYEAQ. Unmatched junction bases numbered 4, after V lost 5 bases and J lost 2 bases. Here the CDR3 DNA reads TGTGCCAGCAGCGAAGGGACAGGGGGGAACTATGGCTACACCTTC. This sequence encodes CASSEGTGGNYGYTF.

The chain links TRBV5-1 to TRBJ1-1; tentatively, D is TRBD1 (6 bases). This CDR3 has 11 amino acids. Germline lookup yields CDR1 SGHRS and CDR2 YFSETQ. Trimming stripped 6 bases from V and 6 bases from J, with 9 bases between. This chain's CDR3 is CASTEGAEAFF. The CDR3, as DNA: TGCGCCAGCACAGAGGGGGCTGAAGCTTTCTTT.

CDR3 sequence (DNA): TGCGCCAGCAGCTTGGGGACTAGCGGGCCAGCCTACGAGCAGTACTTC. It translates to CASSLGTSGPAYEQYF. The chain has TRBV5-1 and TRBJ2-7; 11 bases line up with TRBD2. The CDR3 is 16 amino acids. Germline CDR1 and CDR2: SGHRS and YFSETQ. V lost 0 bases, J lost 2 bases, and 4 bases stayed unmatched.

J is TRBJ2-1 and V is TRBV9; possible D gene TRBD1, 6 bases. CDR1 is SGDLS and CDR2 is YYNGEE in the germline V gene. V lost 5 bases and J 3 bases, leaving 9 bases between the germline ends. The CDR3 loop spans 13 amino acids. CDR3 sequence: CASSTGFYNEQFF. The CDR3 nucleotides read TGTGCCAGCAGTACAGGGTTCTACAATGAGCAGTTCTTC. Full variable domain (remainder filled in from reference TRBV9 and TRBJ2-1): DSGVTQTPKHLITATGQRVTLRCSPRSGDLSVYWYQQSLDQGLQFLIQYYNGEERAKGNILERFSAQQFPDLHSELNLSSLELGDSALYFCASSTGFYNEQFFGPGTRLTVL.

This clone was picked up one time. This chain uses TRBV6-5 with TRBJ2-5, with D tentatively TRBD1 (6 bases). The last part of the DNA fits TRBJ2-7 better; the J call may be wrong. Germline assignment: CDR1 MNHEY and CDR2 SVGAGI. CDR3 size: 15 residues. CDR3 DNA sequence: TGTGCCAGCAGTACCTCACCGACAGGAGCCTACGAGCAGTACTTC. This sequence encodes CASSTSPTGAYEQYF.

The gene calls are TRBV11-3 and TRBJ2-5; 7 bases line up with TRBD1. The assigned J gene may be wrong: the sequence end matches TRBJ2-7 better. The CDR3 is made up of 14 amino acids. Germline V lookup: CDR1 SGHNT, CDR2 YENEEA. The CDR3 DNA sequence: TGTGCCAGCAGCTCGCAAGGGGGCGAGGACGAGCAGTACTTC. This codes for CASSSQGGEDEQYF.

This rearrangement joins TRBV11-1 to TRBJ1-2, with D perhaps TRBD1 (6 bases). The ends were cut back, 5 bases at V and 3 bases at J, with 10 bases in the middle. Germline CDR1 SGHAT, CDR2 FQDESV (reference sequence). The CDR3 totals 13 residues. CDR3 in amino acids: CASSQDSHYGYTF. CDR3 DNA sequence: TGTGCCAGCAGCCAGGACAGCCACTATGGCTACACCTTC.

The CDR3: CASSEQGDRGGNEQFF. The CDR3 DNA is TGTGCCAGCAGTGAACAAGGCGACAGGGGGGGTAATGAGCAGTTCTTC. J is TRBJ2-1 and V is TRBV2; TRBD1 matches 9 bases. CDR1 and CDR2 (germline): SNHLY, FYNNEI. J gave up 7 bases and V 2 bases, and 9 bases lay outside the gene matches. The CDR3 spans 16 residues.

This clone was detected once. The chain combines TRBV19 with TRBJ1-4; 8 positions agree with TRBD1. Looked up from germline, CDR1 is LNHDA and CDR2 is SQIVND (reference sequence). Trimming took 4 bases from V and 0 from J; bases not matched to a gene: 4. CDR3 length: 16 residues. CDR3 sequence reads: CASSTGQGATNEKLFF. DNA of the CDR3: TGTGCCAGTAGTACTGGACAGGGAGCAACTAATGAAAAACTGTTTTTT.